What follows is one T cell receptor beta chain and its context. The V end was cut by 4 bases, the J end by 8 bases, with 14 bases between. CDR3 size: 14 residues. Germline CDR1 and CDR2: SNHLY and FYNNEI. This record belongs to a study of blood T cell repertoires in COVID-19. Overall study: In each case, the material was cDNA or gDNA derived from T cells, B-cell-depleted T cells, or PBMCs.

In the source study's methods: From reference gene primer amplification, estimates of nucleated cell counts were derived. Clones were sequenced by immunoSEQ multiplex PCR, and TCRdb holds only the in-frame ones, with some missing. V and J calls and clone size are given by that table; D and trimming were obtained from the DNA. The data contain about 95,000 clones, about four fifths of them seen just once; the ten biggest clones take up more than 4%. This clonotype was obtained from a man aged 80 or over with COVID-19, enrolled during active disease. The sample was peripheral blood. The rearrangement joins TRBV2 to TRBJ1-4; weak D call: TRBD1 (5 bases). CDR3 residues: CASSGRTGVEKLFF. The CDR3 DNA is TGTGCCAGCAGTGGCCGGACGGGGGTGGAAAAACTGTTTTTT.